A selection of T cell receptor beta chains follows, all from one sample in a study of blood T cells in healthy people across ages. MiXCR, run by TCRdb on the 5' RACE reads, gives a single entry per CDR3 protein. The profile shows about 1,800,000 distinct CDR3 sequences, 28% of them singletons. The source material was blood. These receptors all come from a woman in her 30s in good health. The CDR3 runs from the conserved cysteine through the conserved F or W. The D gene is left open where the match is weak. Expanded clones are given a class, and other clones once, few, many or no size at all.

d_gene	j_gene	v_gene	abundance	CDR3aa	CDR3nt
-	TRBJ1-1	TRBV30	once	CAWSGDSNTEAFF	TGTGCCTGGAGTGGGGATTCGAACACTGAAGCTTTCTTT
TRBD1	TRBJ2-1	TRBV28	many	CASSLGDRQFF	TGCGCCAGCAGCTTGGGGGACAGGCAGTTCTTC
TRBD2	TRBJ2-7	TRBV7-2	many	CASRREGYEQYF	TGTGCCAGCAGGCGGGAGGGCTACGAGCAGTACTTC
TRBD2	TRBJ2-5	TRBV5-1	few	CASSLGVAGGNRETQYF	TGCGCCAGCAGCCTGGGAGTAGCGGGGGGCAACAGAGAGACCCAGTACTTC
TRBD2	TRBJ2-3	TRBV28	-	CASSFTGGRDTQYF	TGTGCCAGCAGTTTTACGGGGGGGCGAGATACGCAGTATTTT
-	TRBJ2-1	TRBV12-3/TRBV12-4	-	CASSRQKFHPFF	TGTGCCAGCAGTCGACAAAAATTCCACCCGTTCTTC
-	TRBJ1-2	TRBV7-9	-	CASSLPATDYGYTF	TGTGCCAGCAGCTTACCCGCCACGGATTATGGCTACACCTTC
TRBD1	TRBJ2-4	TRBV12-3/TRBV12-4	few	CASSITGGLAKDIQYF	TGTGCCAGCAGTATAACAGGGGGTCTAGCCAAAGACATTCAGTACTTC
-	TRBJ2-7	TRBV7-2	few	CASSLADGIPYEQYF	TGTGCCAGCAGCTTAGCAGACGGGATCCCCTACGAGCAGTACTTC
-	TRBJ1-5	TRBV6-2/TRBV6-3	-	CASSYAQPRHQLQHF	TGTGCCAGCAGTTACGCGCAGCCCCGCCATCAGCTCCAGCATTTT
TRBD1	TRBJ1-4	TRBV14	-	CASSQDRGPVAREKLFF	TGTGCCAGCAGCCAAGACAGGGGGCCGGTCGCCCGTGAAAAACTGTTTTTT
-	TRBJ1-4	TRBV2	few	CASSWGLNEKLFF	TGTGCCAGCAGCTGGGGGCTGAATGAAAAACTGTTTTTT
TRBD1	TRBJ2-1	TRBV15	many	CATSSPGTGGPYNEQFF	TGTGCCACCAGCTCCCCCGGGACAGGGGGCCCCTACAATGAGCAGTTCTTC
TRBD1	TRBJ2-3	TRBV19	-	CASTLGTGARGDTQYF	TGTGCCAGTACCCTCGGGACAGGGGCTAGGGGAGATACGCAGTATTTT
-	TRBJ1-1	TRBV7-2	-	CASSFSAATNTEAFF	TGTGCCAGCAGCTTTTCGGCAGCCACGAACACTGAAGCTTTCTTT
-	TRBJ1-5	TRBV15	few	CATQRGGNQPQHF	TGTGCCACCCAGCGGGGTGGCAATCAGCCCCAGCATTTT
-	TRBJ1-4	TRBV7-2	-	CASSMGRATNEKLFF	TGTGCCAGCAGCATGGGCAGGGCAACTAATGAAAAACTGTTTTTT
-	TRBJ2-2	TRBV5-1	-	CASSYRQAPNTGELFF	TGCGCCAGCAGCTATAGACAGGCACCGAACACCGGGGAGCTGTTTTTT
-	TRBJ1-2	TRBV29-1	many	CSVGSVDGYTF	TGCAGCGTTGGGTCGGTCGACGGCTACACCTTC
-	TRBJ1-5	TRBV10-3	-	CAIRDRENQPQHF	TGTGCCATCAGGGACAGAGAAAATCAGCCCCAGCATTTT
-	TRBJ1-1	TRBV7-9	few	CASSLPRGGTNTEAFF	TGTGCCAGCAGCTTACCCCGAGGGGGTACGAACACTGAAGCTTTCTTT
-	TRBJ2-7	TRBV29-1	many	CSVEDDGRSYEQYF	TGCAGCGTTGAAGATGACGGACGGAGCTACGAGCAGTACTTC
TRBD1	TRBJ1-3	TRBV29-1	-	CSGTGGDSGNTIYF	TGCAGCGGGACAGGGGGGGACTCTGGAAACACCATATATTTT
-	TRBJ1-5	TRBV27	-	CAKAGNSNQPQHF	TGTGCCAAAGCCGGTAATAGCAATCAGCCCCAGCATTTT
-	TRBJ2-7	TRBV18	few	CASSRAEGWSEQYF	TGTGCCAGCTCACGAGCTGAGGGGTGGTCCGAGCAGTACTTC
-	TRBJ2-1	TRBV2	few	CASSDGGPEQFF	TGTGCCAGCAGTGATGGGGGTCCTGAGCAGTTCTTC